Presented here are 5 T cell receptor beta chains from one specimen sequenced in a study of blood T cell repertoires in COVID-19. This table comes from immunoSEQ multiplex PCR, and its TCRdb copy is limited to in-frame clones, with some not included. The table records over 150,000 clones, around 84% of them present only once. The specimen was peripheral blood. The receptors originated from a woman aged 60-75 years with COVID-19, enrolled during active disease.

As DNA, the CDR3 is TGTGCCATCAGTGATAAGGGGGCGCCCACCGGGGAGCTGTTTTTT. This gives the protein CAISDKGAPTGELFF. The chain combines TRBV10-3 with TRBJ2-2, with 7 bases identical to TRBD1. Germline V CDR1 and CDR2: ENHRY, SYGVKD. The CDR3 runs 15 residues. With 3 bases clipped from V and 4 bases from J, the junction kept 5 bases outside the gene matches.

This clone was recorded only once. This sequence joins TRBV7-8 and TRBJ1-1; 12 bases are shared with TRBD1. The CDR3 covers 16 residues. V gave up 4 bases and J gave up 5 bases; unmatched junction bases: 8. Germline V CDR1 and CDR2: SGHVS, FQNEAQ. This chain's CDR3 is CASSSIGTGGRTEAFF. Written as DNA, the CDR3 is TGTGCCAGCAGCTCCATCGGGACAGGGGGCCGAACTGAAGCTTTCTTT.

The chain recombines TRBV3-1 (or the pseudogene TRBV3-2) with TRBJ1-1; D perhaps matches TRBD1 (5 bases). This CDR3 has 12 amino acids. The germline V gene has CDR1 LGHDT and CDR2 YNNKEL (reference sequence). Between the trimmed V and J ends, which lost 4 bases and 10 bases, there was a span of 13 bases. For the CDR3, the DNA is TGTGCCAGCAGCCTGCTCGGGGGTCTAGCTTTCTTT. This gives the protein CASSLLGGLAFF.

The chain joins TRBV2 to TRBJ1-1; no reliable D call. The V end lost 0 bases, the J end lost 5 bases, and 7 bases lay between the germline ends. Per germline, CDR1 SNHLY and CDR2 FYNNEI. CDR3 length: 13 residues. CDR3 sequence reads: CASSEAGVTEAFF. CDR3 DNA: TGTGCCAGCAGTGAAGCCGGGGTTACTGAAGCTTTCTTT.

This chain connects TRBV6-5 to TRBJ1-2, with D uncertain. Germline V gene lookup returns CDR1 MNHEY and CDR2 SVGAGI. The CDR3 totals 12 residues. Trimming shortened V by 7 bases and J by 2 bases, and 8 bases separated the two germline ends. The CDR3 sequence is CASTSGNYGYTF. Written as DNA, the CDR3 is TGTGCCAGCACCTCGGGGAACTATGGCTACACCTTC.